Presented here are 28 T cell receptor beta chains from one specimen sequenced in a study of OX40 agonist ivuxolimab in advanced cancers. Repertoires were generated with immunoSEQ multiplex PCR, while TCRdb's copy carries only in-frame clones and drops some. The sample has roughly 100,000 clones, approximately 90% seen once. This specimen consisted of CD4+ or CD8+ T cells sorted from blood, obtained in a trial of the OX40 agonist ivuxolimab. Source of these receptors: an adult with an advanced solid tumor such as melanoma, head and neck, liver or kidney cancer.

This rearrangement joins TRBV4-3 to TRBJ2-3; TRBD2 matches at 13 bases. Germline CDR1 reads LGHNA; CDR2 reads YSLEER. J gave up 6 bases and V 0 bases, and 6 bases lay outside the gene matches. The CDR3 totals 17 residues. The CDR3 DNA reads TGCGCCAGCAGCCAAGATTTGGGGACTAGCGGGGCTGATACGCAGTATTTT. Amino acid sequence: CASSQDLGTSGADTQYF.

The V and J genes are TRBV14 and TRBJ1-2, with a weak D call TRBD1 (5 bases). The V and J ends lost 1 base and 8 bases respectively, with 11 bases between them. CDR1 and CDR2 from the germline V gene are SGHDN and FVKESK. The CDR3 spans 13 residues. The CDR3 protein is CASSQVRGTGYTF. The CDR3 DNA is TGTGCCAGCAGCCAAGTAAGGGGAACGGGCTACACCTTC.

The chain employs TRBV9 and TRBJ1-3, with TRBD1 identical over 7 bases. Germline values: CDR1 SGDLS, CDR2 YYNGEE. CDR3 length equals 15 residues. Unmatched junction bases numbered 2, after V lost 0 bases and J lost 2 bases. The CDR3 region has the DNA TGTGCCAGCAGCGTAGACAGGGGACCTGGAAACACCATATATTTT. Translated: CASSVDRGPGNTIYF.

The V gene is TRBV10-2, the J gene TRBJ1-2; D possibly corresponds to TRBD1 (5 bases). Germline lookup yields CDR1 WSHSY and CDR2 SAAADI. This CDR3 contains 14 residues. The V end was cut by 3 bases, the J end by 7 bases, with 15 bases between. The CDR3 sequence: CASSDLPGGGGYTF. CDR3 in DNA: TGCGCCAGCAGTGACCTCCCGGGTGGGGGTGGCTACACCTTC.

The V call is TRBV13, the J call TRBJ2-7, with D uncertain. From germline, CDR1 is PRHDT and CDR2 FYEKMQ (reference sequence). V lost 5 bases, J lost 0 bases, and 2 bases lay in between. The CDR3 contains 11 residues. Written as DNA, the CDR3 is TGTGCCAGCAGCAACTCCTACGAGCAGTACTTC. Its translation: CASSNSYEQYF. Combining the CDR3 with reference TRBV13 and TRBJ2-7 gives the whole variable domain AAGVIQSPRHLIKEKRETATLKCYPIPRHDTVYWYQQGPGQDPQFLISFYEKMQSDKGSIPDRFSAQQFSDYHSELNMSSLELGDSALYFCASSNSYEQYFGPGTRLTVT.

V is TRBV6-6 and J is TRBJ2-7, with D possibly being TRBD1 (6 bases). The length of the CDR3 is 14 residues. Trimming cost V 6 bases and J 1 base, with 13 bases left between them. Germline V lookup: CDR1 MNHNY, CDR2 SVGAGI (reference sequence). CDR3 DNA: TGTGCCAGCAGATCAGGGGCGGGTTCCTACGAGCAGTACTTC. It specifies CASRSGAGSYEQYF.

This clone was seen a handful of times. The chain couples TRBV7-6 to TRBJ1-6; 10 nucleotides agree with TRBD1. Germline values: CDR1 SGHVS, CDR2 FNYEAQ. With 5 bases clipped from V and 10 bases from J, the junction kept 14 bases outside the gene matches. This CDR3 has 17 residues. The CDR3: CASSPGQGELGYSPLHF. DNA of the CDR3: TGTGCCAGCAGCCCCGGACAGGGGGAATTAGGGTACTCACCCCTCCACTTT.

The V and J genes are TRBV11-3 and TRBJ2-7; D might be TRBD1 or TRBD2, each matching 5 bases. The V end lost 4 bases, the J end lost 0 bases, and 10 bases lay between the germline ends. The CDR3 covers 14 residues. CDR1 and CDR2 (germline): SGHNT, YENEEA. Here the CDR3 DNA reads TGTGCCAGCAGCTCGGGACGGAACTCCTACGAGCAGTACTTC. Amino acid sequence: CASSSGRNSYEQYF.

The chain links TRBV28 to TRBJ2-2; the match to TRBD1 covers 8 bases. Trimming removed 5 bases from V and 3 bases from J; junction bases left unmatched: 8. The germline gives CDR1 MDHEN, CDR2 SYDVKM. The CDR3 is made up of 16 amino acids. The chain's CDR3 is CASSPPGGVDTGELFF. The CDR3 coding sequence is TGTGCCAGCAGTCCTCCAGGGGGCGTGGACACCGGGGAGCTGTTTTTT.

The V gene is TRBV11-2, the J gene TRBJ1-2; D is possibly TRBD1 (6 bases). CDR3 length: 16 residues. Germline V gene sequence: CDR1 SGHAT, CDR2 FQNNGV. V gave up 2 bases and J gave up 1 base, with 14 bases separating them. CDR3 protein: CASSLPRDTFNYGYTF. CDR3 coding DNA: TGTGCCAGCAGCTTACCTCGGGACACTTTTAACTATGGCTACACCTTC.

This clone appeared a single time. CDR3: CASRRTDTDTQYF. For the CDR3, the DNA is TGCGCCAGCAGACGGACTGACACAGATACGCAGTATTTT. J is TRBJ2-3 and V is TRBV10-2; D is perhaps TRBD2 (5 bases). Germline CDR1 and CDR2: WSHSY and SAAADI. The CDR3 runs to 13 residues. V was cut by 6 bases and J by 2 bases, with 9 bases left in between.

The rearrangement uses TRBV7-9 and TRBJ2-6; D gene unclear. The CDR3 sequence is 15 residues long. V was clipped by 5 bases and J by 3 bases, with 11 bases between them. CDR1 is SEHNR and CDR2 is FQNEAQ in the germline V gene (reference sequence). CDR3 nucleotides: TGTGCCAGCAGCCCCCTTTTGATTGGGGCCAACGTCCTGACTTTC. The encoded protein is CASSPLLIGANVLTF.

The genes are TRBV25-1 and TRBJ2-7; D is possibly TRBD1 or TRBD2 (5 bases each). The germline V and J ends were trimmed by 6 bases and 4 bases, with 19 bases remaining between them. This CDR3 has 15 residues. CDR1 MGHDK and CDR2 SYGVNS come from the germline V gene. The DNA for the CDR3 is TGTGCCAGCAGCGGCGGCCGAGGGACGGGGTACGAGCAGTACTTC. This gives the protein CASSGGRGTGYEQYF.

This rearrangement joins TRBV23-1 to TRBJ1-6; TRBD1 matches at 10 bases. TRBV23-1 is given ORF status, its function remaining uncertain. The CDR3 has 17 residues. V was clipped by 0 bases and J by 5 bases; unmatched bases: 4. In DNA, the CDR3 is TGCGCCAGCAGTCAATCGGGGACAGGGGCCAATAATTCACCCCTCCACTTT. Translating gives CASSQSGTGANNSPLHF.

This chain joins TRBV6-5 and TRBJ1-1; 8 bases align to TRBD1. With 0 bases clipped from V and 4 bases from J, the junction kept 1 base outside the gene matches. The CDR3 totals 14 residues. Germline CDR1 reads MNHEY; CDR2 reads SVGAGI. CDR3 coding DNA: TGTGCCAGCAGTTACTCGACAGGGGCCACTGAAGCTTTCTTT. This encodes CASSYSTGATEAFF.

This clone was seen just once. The chain couples TRBV10-2 to TRBJ2-2; D is unresolved. Trimming removed 3 bases from V and 0 bases from J, with 8 bases in between. The CDR3 is 15 residues long. Germline values: CDR1 WSHSY, CDR2 SAAADI. The CDR3 DNA sequence: TGCGCCAGCAGTGATGTTCGGGCGAACACCGGGGAGCTGTTTTTT. Its protein is CASSDVRANTGELFF.

The chain has TRBV5-6 and TRBJ2-2; unclear D gene. V dropped 2 bases and J dropped 0 bases, with 11 bases sitting between them. This CDR3 contains 16 residues. Germline V gives CDR1 SGHDT, CDR2 YYEEEE. The DNA for the CDR3 is TGTGCCAGCAGCTTAAGGCTGATCGCGAACACCGGGGAGCTGTTTTTT. Amino acids: CASSLRLIANTGELFF.

This clone was seen a handful of times. One end of the junction is discordant with germline, which a read error may explain. This chain joins TRBV2 and TRBJ2-5; D not resolved. CDR1 is SNHLY and CDR2 is FYNNEI in the germline V gene. CDR3 length: 11 residues. The CDR3 loop reads CASSDDISENF. The DNA for the CDR3 is TGTGCCAGCAGTGACGACATATCGGAAAACTTC.

This sequence joins TRBV4-1 and TRBJ2-2, with unresolved D. Germline-derived CDR1 and CDR2 are MGHRA and YSYEKL. The CDR3 covers 14 residues. V was trimmed by 0 bases and J by 9 bases, leaving 11 bases between them. The CDR3 is CASSQEILVRELFF. CDR3 nucleotide sequence: TGCGCCAGCAGCCAAGAGATATTGGTTCGGGAGCTGTTTTTT.

The V and J genes are TRBV6-1 and TRBJ1-2, with 8 bases matching TRBD1. Unmatched junction bases numbered 12, after V lost 5 bases and J lost 7 bases. The CDR3 runs 15 residues. Germline-derived CDR1 and CDR2 are MNHNS and SASEGT. The CDR3, as DNA: TGTGCCAGCAGTCTCCATGACAGGGGTCAGAGTGGCTACACCTTC. Protein sequence: CASSLHDRGQSGYTF.

CDR3 sequence (DNA): TGTGCCAGCAGCGTAGGGTCCGTCTTGAACACTGAAGCTTTCTTT. Translation: CASSVGSVLNTEAFF. The J gene is TRBJ1-1, the V gene TRBV9; D remains unclear. V dropped 0 bases and J dropped 0 bases, with 9 bases sitting between them. Per the germline V gene, CDR1 is SGDLS and CDR2 is YYNGEE. This CDR3 is built from 15 residues. The variable domain in full, with the rest retrieved from reference TRBV9 and TRBJ1-1, is DSGVTQTPKHLITATGQRVTLRCSPRSGDLSVYWYQQSLDQGLQFLIQYYNGEERAKGNILERFSAQQFPDLHSELNLSSLELGDSALYFCASSVGSVLNTEAFFGQGTRLTVV.

The rearrangement joins TRBV10-3 to TRBJ1-1; the D is unclear. V gave up 6 bases and J gave up 1 base, with 3 bases separating them. The CDR3 is made up of 11 amino acids. Per germline, CDR1 ENHRY and CDR2 SYGVKD. CDR3 residues: CAIRGNTEAFF. The DNA of the CDR3 is TGTGCCATCAGGGGGAACACTGAAGCTTTCTTT.

J is TRBJ1-6 and V is TRBV28, with D uncertain. V was clipped by 8 bases and J by 4 bases, with 15 bases between them. Germline CDR1 is MDHEN and CDR2 is SYDVKM. This CDR3 comprises 15 residues. CDR3 nucleotides: TGTGCCAGCCTCCCAGTTAAAGTGTATAATTCACCCCTCCACTTT. This translates into CASLPVKVYNSPLHF.

This chain links TRBV7-8 with TRBJ2-7; D might be TRBD1 (8 bases). Germline CDR1 is SGHVS and CDR2 is FQNEAQ. V lost 4 bases and J lost 7, with 23 bases in between. This CDR3 is built from 16 residues. The DNA of the CDR3 is TGTGCCAGCAGCTCGGGAGGACCGGACAGGGTGGGAGAGCAGTACTTC. Translation gives CASSSGGPDRVGEQYF.

The V gene is TRBV6-6, the J gene TRBJ2-3; D is perhaps TRBD2 (6 bases). The germline V gene encodes CDR1 MNHNY and CDR2 SVGAGI (reference sequence). Trimming left V 2 bases short and J 5 bases short, with 8 bases between. The CDR3 is 13 residues long. In nucleotides, the CDR3 is TGTGCCAGCAGTTACCGGGAGCGAGATACGCAGTATTTT. Translating gives CASSYRERDTQYF.

The chain recombines TRBV6-5 with TRBJ1-2; tentative D call: TRBD1 (6 bases). The ends were cut back, 6 bases at V and 4 bases at J, with 12 bases in the middle. This CDR3 has 13 residues. Germline-derived CDR1 and CDR2 are MNHEY and SVGAGI. CDR3 sequence (DNA): TGTGCCAGCAGGAACAGGGCCTCCTATGGCTACACCTTC. As protein: CASRNRASYGYTF.

The V gene is TRBV6-5, the J gene TRBJ1-2; 8 bases are shared with TRBD1. The V gene end was trimmed by 8 bases and the J gene end by 8 bases; junction bases not matched to a gene: 7. CDR1 and CDR2 (germline): MNHEY, SVGAGI. This CDR3 has 12 amino acids. The CDR3 loop is CASSRTGRGYTF. The CDR3 coding sequence is TGTGCCAGCTCCCGGACAGGGAGAGGCTACACCTTC.

The chain combines TRBV29-1 with TRBJ2-3, with TRBD1 as a possible D gene (5 bases). Trimming left V 5 bases short and J 3 bases short, with 12 bases between. The CDR3 loop spans 13 amino acids. Germline CDR1 SQVTM, CDR2 ANQGSEA. CDR3 DNA: TGCAGCGTTAAGGGCAGGGTAACAGATACGCAGTATTTT. It specifies CSVKGRVTDTQYF.